This T cell receptor beta chain is from a study of cytomegalovirus exposure and HLA in healthy donors. Healthy bone marrow donors made up the donor group. The PCR had 60 Vbeta and 13 Jbeta primers. Generated by immunoSEQ multiplex PCR, the TCRdb table keeps only in-frame clones and is missing some. This table has approximately 190,000 clones, more than 65% appearing once. As to this clone: Its cognate antigen is unknown.

The CDR3 has 14 residues. Germline V gives CDR1 KGHSH, CDR2 LQKENI. The ends were cut back, 3 bases at V and 8 bases at J, with 17 bases in the middle. The study's findings and limits: Previously analyzed data showed that most TCR beta V segments were productive at a frequency of about 90% or about 30%. The study put 150 or so TCR beta chains on its list as cytomegalovirus-associated. There were reportedly fewer N-insertions in an Asian-associated ancestry cluster than the roughly 670-donor mean, in a later analysis.

The chain joins TRBV18 to TRBJ2-7; no firm D call. This clonotype was sampled from a woman aged 30 to 39 in good health and CMV-seronegative. The sequenced material came from PBMCs. The CDR3 is CASSPRQYMGQQYF. For the CDR3, the DNA is TGTGCCAGCTCACCCCGGCAATACATGGGCCAGCAGTACTTC.